This entry lists 20 T cell receptor beta chains sequenced from one sample in a study of blood T cell repertoires in COVID-19. Assay used: immunoSEQ multiplex PCR; TCRdb lists only in-frame clones, some missing. The table includes about 98,000 clones, 70% to 80% detected once. Sequenced sample: peripheral blood. Every receptor here comes from a man between 65 and 80 years old with acute or convalescent COVID-19.

The chain is built from TRBV27 and TRBJ1-5, with D uncertain. Trimming pared 4 bases from V and 4 bases from J, leaving 8 bases between. Germline values: CDR1 MNHEY, CDR2 SMNVEV (reference sequence). The CDR3 consists of 13 residues. For the CDR3, the DNA is TGTGCCAGCAGTTATACCTATAATCAGCCCCAGCATTTT. It codes for CASSYTYNQPQHF.

In its sample, this clone was seen a few times. V is TRBV12-5 and J is TRBJ1-5, with D uncertain. This CDR3 is 12 amino acids long. Germline assignment: CDR1 LGHNT and CDR2 FRNRAP. Trimming removed 0 bases at V and 7 bases at J, with 4 bases between. CDR3 sequence: CASGLVLQPQHF. For the CDR3, the DNA is TGTGCTAGTGGTTTGGTACTCCAGCCCCAGCATTTT.

The rearrangement uses TRBV19 and TRBJ1-5; no firm D call. This CDR3 region has 16 residues. Trimming took off 2 bases at V and 0 bases at J, with 11 bases between the two ends. CDR1 and CDR2 from the germline V gene are LNHDA and SQIVND (reference sequence). The CDR3 loop reads CASSIRYSYSNQPQHF. DNA for the CDR3: TGTGCCAGTAGTATAAGGTACAGTTATAGCAATCAGCCCCAGCATTTT.

This clone was seen repeatedly, ten times or more. V usage is TRBV19 and J usage is TRBJ1-5; the D gene is possibly TRBD1 (6 bases). The CDR3 contains 15 residues. Looked up from germline, CDR1 is LNHDA and CDR2 is SQIVND (reference sequence). The V end lost 8 bases, the J end lost 1 base, and 15 bases lay between the germline ends. This CDR3 reads CASARGASSNQPQHF. The CDR3 DNA reads as TGTGCCAGTGCCCGGGGGGCCTCCAGCAATCAGCCCCAGCATTTT.

The chain is built from TRBV3-1 (or the pseudogene TRBV3-2) and TRBJ2-3; 7 nucleotides match TRBD2. The CDR3 length is 18 residues. Per germline, CDR1 LGHDT and CDR2 YNNKEL (reference sequence). V was pared by 0 bases and J by 6 bases, with 15 bases of the junction left unmatched. CDR3 DNA: TGTGCCAGCAGCCAAGAACGGGTGGGAGCGGGGCTATGGGATACGCAGTATTTT. This codes for CASSQERVGAGLWDTQYF.

V is TRBV6-5 and J is TRBJ1-2; D remains ambiguous. V lost 7 bases to trimming and J lost 7 bases, with 13 bases between them. CDR3 length: 12 amino acids. The germline gives CDR1 MNHEY, CDR2 SVGAGI. The chain's CDR3 is CASKSGSLGYTF. DNA of the CDR3: TGTGCCAGCAAGTCGGGAAGTCTTGGCTACACCTTC.

The V gene is TRBV7-9, the J gene TRBJ2-7; 7 bases line up with TRBD1. The CDR3 has 17 amino acids. CDR1 and CDR2 (germline): SEHNR, FQNEAQ (reference sequence). The ends lost 1 base at V and 3 bases at J; junction bases unmatched: 12. The DNA of the CDR3 is TGTGCCAGCAGCTTAGACTTCACCGGGACAGACTACTACGAGCAGTACTTC. It codes for CASSLDFTGTDYYEQYF.

This clone appeared once. V is TRBV4-3 and J is TRBJ1-1, with TRBD1 matching 11 bases. With V trimmed by 0 bases and J by 0 bases, 6 bases remained unmatched. Germline V gene lookup returns CDR1 LGHNA and CDR2 YSLEER. CDR3 length: 18 amino acids. The CDR3 DNA reads as TGCGCCAGCAGCCAAGATAGGCTGGACAGGGGGCTGAACACTGAAGCTTTCTTT. Translating it yields CASSQDRLDRGLNTEAFF.

The chain is built from TRBV14 and TRBJ1-4; TRBD1 agrees at 8 bases. From germline, CDR1 is SGHDN and CDR2 FVKESK. The V gene end was trimmed by 3 bases and the J gene end by 8 bases; junction bases not matched to a gene: 8. This CDR3 spans 15 amino acids. CDR3 sequence: CASSQYGTGREKLFF. CDR3 bases: TGTGCCAGCAGCCAGTACGGGACAGGAAGGGAAAAACTGTTTTTT.

The chain joins TRBV7-2 to TRBJ2-1, with a possible D match to TRBD2 (5 bases). CDR3 length: 13 amino acids. V lost 6 bases to trimming and J lost 6 bases, with 12 bases between them. From germline, CDR1 is SGHTA and CDR2 FQGNSA. As DNA, the CDR3 is TGTGCCAGCAGTCTACTAGTTCGCAATGAGCAGTTCTTC. Translated, it gives CASSLLVRNEQFF.

The V gene is TRBV19, the J gene TRBJ2-2; 7 bases are shared with TRBD1. The ends lost 5 bases at V and 5 bases at J; junction bases unmatched: 5. Germline loops: CDR1 LNHDA, CDR2 SQIVND (reference sequence). The CDR3 length is 14 residues. CDR3 in DNA: TGTGCCAGTAGTTGGTCGACAGGGACCGGGGAGCTGTTTTTT. Encoded protein: CASSWSTGTGELFF.

The chain has TRBV10-3 and TRBJ1-6; 10 bases align to TRBD1. The germline gives CDR1 ENHRY, CDR2 SYGVKD. With 4 bases clipped from V and 9 bases from J, the junction kept 6 bases outside the gene matches. The length of the CDR3 is 15 residues. CDR3 sequence reads: CAISGAGTGVSPLHF. The CDR3 coding sequence is TGTGCCATCAGTGGGGCCGGGACAGGGGTTTCACCCCTCCACTTT.

This clone was counted between two and nine times. The CDR3 DNA is TGCGCCAGCAGCTCGACTAGCGGGAGCTTTGGTGAGCAGTTCTTC. Translating gives CASSSTSGSFGEQFF. The V call is TRBV5-1, the J call TRBJ2-1, with 12 bases lining up with TRBD2. Germline assignment: CDR1 SGHRS and CDR2 YFSETQ. V dropped 3 bases and J dropped 9; count of bases not matched to a gene: 7. This CDR3 is 15 amino acids long.

The table lists this clone with a count of one. The gene calls are TRBV7-9 and TRBJ1-6, with D hard to call. V lost 5 bases and J 2 bases, leaving 10 bases between the germline ends. In germline, CDR1 is SEHNR, CDR2 FQNEAQ (reference sequence). The CDR3 sequence is 15 residues long. CDR3 nucleotides: TGTGCCAGCAGCGAGTTGAGCGCCTATAATTCACCCCTCCACTTT. It codes for CASSELSAYNSPLHF. Full variable domain (outside the CDR3, taken from reference TRBV7-9 and TRBJ1-6): DTGVSQNPRHKITKRGQNVTFRCDPISEHNRLYWYRQTLGQGPEFLTYFQNEAQLEKSRLLSDRFSAERPKGSFSTLEIQRTEQGDSAMYLCASSELSAYNSPLHFGNGTRLTVT.

The genes are TRBV19 and TRBJ1-5, with D perhaps TRBD1 (5 bases). Germline CDR1 is LNHDA and CDR2 is SQIVND (reference sequence). The CDR3 length is 15 residues. Deletions cut 3 bases from V and 2 bases from J, with 11 bases between. The CDR3 is CASSIKGRGNQPQHF. CDR3 in DNA: TGTGCCAGTAGTATTAAGGGCAGGGGCAATCAGCCCCAGCATTTT.

On this clone: A junction end diverges from the germline sequence, so it may reflect a read error. The chain carries TRBV4-2 and TRBJ1-6, with TRBD1 identical over 12 bases. This CDR3 region has 16 residues. The V gene's germline CDR1 is LGHNA and CDR2 YNFKEQ. The CDR3 DNA follows: TGTGCCAGCAGTCAAGCCGGGACAGGGGGCCACTCACCCCTCCACTTT. This codes for CASSQAGTGGHSPLHF.

The chain recombines TRBV5-1 with TRBJ2-7, with 7 bases identical to TRBD1. The J segment lost 6 bases and the V segment lost 4 bases, leaving 10 bases of the junction unmatched. The CDR3 spans 14 residues. Germline-derived CDR1 and CDR2 are SGHRS and YFSETQ. The CDR3 bases are TGCGCCAGCAGCCATGGACAGGAGGCTTCCGAGCAGTACTTC. It codes for CASSHGQEASEQYF.

The chain is built from TRBV30 and TRBJ2-7, with a tentative D call TRBD1 (6 bases). CDR1 and CDR2 from the germline V gene are GTSNPN and SVGIG (reference sequence). V was clipped by 2 bases and J by 7 bases, with 12 bases between them. CDR3 length: 12 amino acids. CDR3 protein: CAWSYRAGEQYF. CDR3 DNA sequence: TGTGCCTGGAGTTACAGGGCCGGGGAGCAGTACTTC.

The chain combines TRBV5-5 with TRBJ2-7; 8 bases map to TRBD2. The germline V gene encodes CDR1 SGHKS and CDR2 YYEKEE (reference sequence). CDR3 size: 14 residues. V was clipped by 0 bases and J by 7 bases; unmatched bases: 6. The CDR3 spells CASSLAGGPLEQYF. In DNA form, the CDR3 reads TGTGCCAGCAGCTTGGCGGGAGGGCCGTTAGAGCAGTACTTC.

This clone was seen a handful of times. In the same sample, other DNA sequences code for this CDR3. The chain carries TRBV11-2 and TRBJ1-5; 7 positions agree with TRBD1. This CDR3 is built from 13 residues. CDR1 is SGHAT and CDR2 is FQNNGV in the germline V gene. V lost 5 bases, J lost 5 bases, and 3 bases stayed unmatched. CDR3 nucleotides: TGTGCCAGCAGCCTTGACAGGGATCAGCCCCAGCATTTT. Its translation is CASSLDRDQPQHF.